This T cell receptor beta chain appears in the sequencing data of a study of blood T cell repertoires in COVID-19. Background on the study: Researchers got acute and convalescent COVID-19 samples from the United States, Italy and Spain. PBMCs, B-cell-depleted T cells, or T cells were the source of the cDNA or gDNA that made up the material.

The length of the CDR3 is 16 residues. Trimming pared 0 bases from V and 4 bases from J, leaving 15 bases between. Germline-derived CDR1 and CDR2 are LGHNA and YNFKEQ. Data came from immunoSEQ multiplex PCR; TCRdb stores just in-frame clones and leaves some out. The table has some 150,000 clones, around 88% seen once. The receptor was derived from a woman in her sixties or seventies with acute or convalescent COVID-19. This chain joins TRBV4-2 and TRBJ1-2; D gene unclear. The sequencing input was peripheral blood. CDR3 sequence: CASSQDVRSASYGYTF. CDR3 bases: TGTGCCAGCAGCCAAGATGTGAGATCAGCGAGCTATGGCTACACCTTC.